The clone carrying this T cell receptor beta chain has just one count. Given a much more abundant clone one base away, this may be a read error. Then a second PCR, running roughly 7 to 11 cycles, was carried out with a sample-barcoded 5' primer and a J-beta primer mix. Every single cDNA molecule received a tag from a template-switch adaptor with 12 random nucleotides. TCRdb reprocessed the 5' RACE reads with MiXCR, giving one entry per CDR3 protein. This sample has about 1.1 million distinct CDR3 sequences; more than 30% occur once, and the top ten carry around 14%. This record comes from a study of blood T cells in healthy people across ages. The sequence was obtained from a young man in good health. The sample comprised blood.

This chain's CDR3 is CSGQRVNTEAFF. Written as DNA, the CDR3 is TGCAGCGGACAGCGCGTGAACACTGAAGCTTTCTTT. The chain combines TRBV29-1 with TRBJ1-1; D may be TRBD1 (5 bases). CDR1 is SQVTM and CDR2 is ANQGSEA in the germline V gene. The CDR3 is 12 amino acids. Between the trimmed V and J ends, which lost 7 bases and 0 bases, there was a span of 9 bases. The variable domain in full, completed from reference TRBV29-1 and TRBJ1-1, reads SAVISQKPSRDICQRGTSLTIQCQVDSQVTMMFWYRQQPGQSLTLIATANQGSEATYESGFVIDKFPISRPNLTFSTLTVSNMSPEDSSIYLCSGQRVNTEAFFGQGTRLTVV.